This T cell receptor (beta chain) was sequenced during a study of cytomegalovirus exposure and HLA in healthy donors. Concerning this clone itself: Its antigen is still unknown.

Notes on the study in general: Despite most TCR sequences being rare, some public TCRs occurred in many donors. In a later analysis, most CMV-associated TCR beta chains appeared HLA-restricted.

Germline values: CDR1 LNHNV, CDR2 YYDKDF (reference sequence). Trimming shortened V by 5 bases and J by 3 bases, and 13 bases separated the two germline ends. The length of the CDR3 is 15 residues. Both 60 Vbeta primers and 13 Jbeta primers went into the PCR. The data were produced by immunoSEQ multiplex PCR, yet TCRdb's version contains in-frame clones alone and is incomplete. Among 140,000 to 150,000 clones listed, about 80% were seen once. The rearrangement uses TRBV15 and TRBJ2-2, with D unclear. This receptor was identified in a man between 35 and 55 years old in good health and CMV-seropositive. Sequencing input: PBMCs. The CDR3 coding sequence is TGTGCCACCAGCGGCAGACTTATTCACACCGGGGAGCTGTTTTTT. Translation: CATSGRLIHTGELFF.